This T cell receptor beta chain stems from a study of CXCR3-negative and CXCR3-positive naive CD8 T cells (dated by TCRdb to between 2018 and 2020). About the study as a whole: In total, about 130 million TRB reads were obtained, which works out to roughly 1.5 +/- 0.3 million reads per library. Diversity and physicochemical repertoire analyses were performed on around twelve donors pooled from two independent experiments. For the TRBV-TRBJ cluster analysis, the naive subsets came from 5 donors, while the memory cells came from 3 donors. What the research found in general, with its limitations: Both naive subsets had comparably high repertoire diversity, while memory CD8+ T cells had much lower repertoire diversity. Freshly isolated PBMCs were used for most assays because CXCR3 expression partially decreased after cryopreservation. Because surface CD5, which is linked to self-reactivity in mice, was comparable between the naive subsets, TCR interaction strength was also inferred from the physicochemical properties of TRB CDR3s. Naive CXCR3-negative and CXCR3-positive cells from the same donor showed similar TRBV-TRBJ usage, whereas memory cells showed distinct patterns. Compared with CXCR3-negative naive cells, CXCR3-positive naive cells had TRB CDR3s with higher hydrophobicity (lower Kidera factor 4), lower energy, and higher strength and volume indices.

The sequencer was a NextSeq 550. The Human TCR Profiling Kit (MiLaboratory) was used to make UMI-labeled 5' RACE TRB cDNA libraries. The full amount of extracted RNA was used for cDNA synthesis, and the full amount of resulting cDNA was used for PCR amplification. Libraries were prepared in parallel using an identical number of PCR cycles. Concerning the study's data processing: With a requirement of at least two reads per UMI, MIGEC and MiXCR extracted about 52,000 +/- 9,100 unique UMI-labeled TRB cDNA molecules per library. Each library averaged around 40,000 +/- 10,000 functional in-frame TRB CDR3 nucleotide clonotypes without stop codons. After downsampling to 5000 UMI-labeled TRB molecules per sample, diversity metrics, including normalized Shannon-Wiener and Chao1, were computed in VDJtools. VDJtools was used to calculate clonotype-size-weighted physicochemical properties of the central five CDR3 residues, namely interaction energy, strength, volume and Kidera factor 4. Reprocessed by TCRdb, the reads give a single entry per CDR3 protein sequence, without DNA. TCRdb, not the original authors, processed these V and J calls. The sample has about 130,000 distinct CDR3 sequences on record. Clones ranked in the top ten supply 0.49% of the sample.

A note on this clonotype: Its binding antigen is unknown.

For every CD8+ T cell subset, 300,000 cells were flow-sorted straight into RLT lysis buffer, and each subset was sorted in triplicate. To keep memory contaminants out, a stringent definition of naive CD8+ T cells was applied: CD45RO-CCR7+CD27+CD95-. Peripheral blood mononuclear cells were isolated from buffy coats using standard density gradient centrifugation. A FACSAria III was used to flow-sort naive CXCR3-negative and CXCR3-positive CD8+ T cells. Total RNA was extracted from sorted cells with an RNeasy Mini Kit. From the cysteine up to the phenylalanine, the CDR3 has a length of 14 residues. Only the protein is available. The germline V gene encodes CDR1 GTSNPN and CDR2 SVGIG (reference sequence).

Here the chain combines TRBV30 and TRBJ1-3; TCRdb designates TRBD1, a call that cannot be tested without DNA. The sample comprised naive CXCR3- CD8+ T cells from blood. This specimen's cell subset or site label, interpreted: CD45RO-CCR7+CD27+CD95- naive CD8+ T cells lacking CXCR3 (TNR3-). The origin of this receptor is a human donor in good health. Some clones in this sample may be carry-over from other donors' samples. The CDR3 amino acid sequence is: CAWEQGRPGNTIYF. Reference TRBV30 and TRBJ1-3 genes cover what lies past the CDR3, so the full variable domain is SQTIHQWPATLVQPVGSPLSLECTVEGTSNPNLYWYRQAAGRGLQLLFYSVGIGQISSEVPQNLSASRPQDRQFILSSKKLLLSDSGFYLCAWEQGRPGNTIYFGEGSWLTVV.